This paragraph reports one TCR beta chain. The authors drew about 9.9 milliliters of peripheral blood from each donor. J gave up 10 bases and V 3 bases, and 5 bases lay outside the gene matches. There are 15 residues in the CDR3. The sample belongs to a study of blood T cells in healthy people across ages. PCR was performed a second time for about 7 to 12 cycles using a sample-barcoded 5' primer and a J-beta primer mix. TCRdb fed the 5' RACE reads into MiXCR, producing one record per CDR3 protein. This table holds about 1,500,000 distinct CDR3 sequences, roughly 40% found once. The receptor's source is a woman aged 18-30 years in good health. The chain is built from TRBV12-3 or TRBV12-4 and TRBJ2-1, with 14 bases aligning to TRBD2. The material sequenced was blood. The CDR3 loop is CASSFGLAGGWEQFF. CDR3 bases: TGTGCCAGCAGTTTCGGACTAGCGGGAGGTTGGGAGCAGTTCTTC.